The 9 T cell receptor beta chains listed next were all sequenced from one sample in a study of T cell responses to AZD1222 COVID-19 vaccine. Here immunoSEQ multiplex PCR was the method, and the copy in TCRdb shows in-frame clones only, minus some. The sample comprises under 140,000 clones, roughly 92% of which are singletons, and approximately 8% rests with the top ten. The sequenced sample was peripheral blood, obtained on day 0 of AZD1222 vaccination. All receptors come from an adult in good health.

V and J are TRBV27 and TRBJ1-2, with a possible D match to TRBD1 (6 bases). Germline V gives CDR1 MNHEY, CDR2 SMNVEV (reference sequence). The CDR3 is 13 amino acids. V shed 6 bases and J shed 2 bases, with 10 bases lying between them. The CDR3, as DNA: TGTGCCAGCAGCCGTGGACAGAACTATGGCTACACCTTC. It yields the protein CASSRGQNYGYTF.

The CDR3 DNA sequence: TGTGCCATCAGGCCCGGGACTAGCGGGGGTGTCCCAGATACGCAGTATTTT. This encodes CAIRPGTSGGVPDTQYF. The chain links TRBV10-3 to TRBJ2-3; 14 bases map to TRBD2. J lost 4 bases, V lost 6 bases, and 9 bases had no gene match. CDR3 length equals 17 residues. The germline V gene has CDR1 ENHRY and CDR2 SYGVKD.

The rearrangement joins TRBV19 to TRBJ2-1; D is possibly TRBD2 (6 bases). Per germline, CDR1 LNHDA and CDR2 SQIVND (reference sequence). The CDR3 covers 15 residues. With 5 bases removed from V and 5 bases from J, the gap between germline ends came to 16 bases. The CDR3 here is CASSSPGLLNNEQFF. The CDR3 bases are TGTGCCAGTAGTTCTCCGGGACTCCTAAACAATGAGCAGTTCTTC.

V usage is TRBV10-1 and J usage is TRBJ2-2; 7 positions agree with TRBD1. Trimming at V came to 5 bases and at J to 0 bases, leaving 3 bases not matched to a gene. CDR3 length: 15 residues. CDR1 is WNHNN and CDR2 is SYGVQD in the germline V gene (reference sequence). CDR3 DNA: TGCGCCAGCAGTTGGGACAGAGCGAACACCGGGGAGCTGTTTTTT. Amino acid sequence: CASSWDRANTGELFF.

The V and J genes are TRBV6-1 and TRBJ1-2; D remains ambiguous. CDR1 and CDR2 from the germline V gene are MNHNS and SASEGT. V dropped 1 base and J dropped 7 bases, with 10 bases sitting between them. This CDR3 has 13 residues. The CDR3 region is CASSEVGVPGYTF. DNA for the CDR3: TGTGCCAGCAGTGAAGTTGGGGTTCCTGGCTACACCTTC.

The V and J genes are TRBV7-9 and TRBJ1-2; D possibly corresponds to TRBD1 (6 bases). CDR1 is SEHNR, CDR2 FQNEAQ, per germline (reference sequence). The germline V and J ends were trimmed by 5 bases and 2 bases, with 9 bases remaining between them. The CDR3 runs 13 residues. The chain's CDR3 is CASSRDTNYGYTF. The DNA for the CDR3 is TGTGCCAGCAGCCGGGACACCAACTATGGCTACACCTTC.

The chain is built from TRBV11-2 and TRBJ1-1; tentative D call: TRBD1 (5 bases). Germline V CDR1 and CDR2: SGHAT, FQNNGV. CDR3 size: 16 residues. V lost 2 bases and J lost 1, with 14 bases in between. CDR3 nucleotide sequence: TGTGCCAGCAGCTTAAATTTTGGGACGGGGAACACTGAAGCTTTCTTT. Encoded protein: CASSLNFGTGNTEAFF.

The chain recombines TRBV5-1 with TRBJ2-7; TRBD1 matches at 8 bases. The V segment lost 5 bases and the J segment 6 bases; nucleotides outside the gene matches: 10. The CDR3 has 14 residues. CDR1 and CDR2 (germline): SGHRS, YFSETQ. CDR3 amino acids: CASRRGQGEGEQYF. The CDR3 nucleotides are TGCGCCAGCAGACGAGGACAGGGCGAGGGCGAGCAGTACTTC. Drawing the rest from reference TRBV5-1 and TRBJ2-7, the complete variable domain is KAGVTQTPRYLIKTRGQQVTLSCSPISGHRSVSWYQQTPGQGLQFLFEYFSETQRNKGNFPGRFSGRQFSNSRSEMNVSTLELGDSALYLCASRRGQGEGEQYFGPGTRLTVT.

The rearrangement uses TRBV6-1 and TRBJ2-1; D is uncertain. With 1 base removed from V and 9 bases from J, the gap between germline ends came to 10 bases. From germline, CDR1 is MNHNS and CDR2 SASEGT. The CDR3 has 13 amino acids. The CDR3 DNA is TGTGCCAGCAGTGAAGACAGAAACGGTGAGCAGTTCTTC. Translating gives CASSEDRNGEQFF.